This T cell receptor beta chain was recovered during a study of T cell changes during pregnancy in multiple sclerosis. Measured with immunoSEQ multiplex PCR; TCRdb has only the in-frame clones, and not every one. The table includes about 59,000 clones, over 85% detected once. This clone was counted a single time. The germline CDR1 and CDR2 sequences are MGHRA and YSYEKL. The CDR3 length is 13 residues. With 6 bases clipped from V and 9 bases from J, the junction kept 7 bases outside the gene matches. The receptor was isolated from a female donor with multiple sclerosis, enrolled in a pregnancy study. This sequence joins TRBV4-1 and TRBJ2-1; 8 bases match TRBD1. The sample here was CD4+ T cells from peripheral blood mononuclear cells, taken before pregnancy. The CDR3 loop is CASRRTGQGEQFF. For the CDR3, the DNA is TGCGCCAGCAGGCGGACAGGGCAGGGTGAGCAGTTCTTC.